This T cell receptor beta chain was identified in a study of response to subunit inactivated influenza vaccine (dated by TCRdb to 2016 to 2019). Study-wide context: Deep quantitative T cell receptor repertoire profiling was used in the study to track responses to a trivalent subunit inactivated influenza vaccine. Overall study results and their limits: According to the authors, only a limited number of new T cells may be recruited by each seasonal influenza vaccination.

The CDR3 sequence holds 14 residues, the cysteine and phenylalanine included. The entry retains the CDR3 DNA only, 42 bases that are in frame from base 1. Between the V and J ends, shortened by 1 base and 1 base respectively, the junction contains 10 bases. The germline V gene (reference sequence) gives CDR1 as DFQATT and CDR2 as SNEGSKA. On this clonotype itself: What antigen it recognizes has not been identified. Qualities for individual bases were not recorded, and no much larger clone is one base off.

Library preparation used RT-PCR. Sequencing used an Illumina HiSeq 2500. TCRdb handled the public reads itself, with Q25 trimming in fastp and clone calling in MiXCR, and kept productive beta chains. Each CDR3 protein gets just one entry, which takes the most common genes and DNA from the rows behind it. In this sample the table shows roughly 550,000 distinct CDR3 sequences, around 25% of which occur a single time. Of the sample, about 3% falls within the top ten clones. The sample was also reused in another study, on T cells expressing NK-cell markers. As the second publication notes: TCR beta cDNA libraries were made by 5'RACE template switching that added a universal primer site and unique molecular identifiers. Under 10 donors provided sorted CD3+CD56+NKG2C+, CD3+CD56+NKG2C- and CD3+CD56-NKG2C+ T-cell subsets, whose TCR beta-chain repertoires were profiled. Of the eight sequenced donors, seven were found to be HCMV-seropositive and one was found to be HCMV-seronegative. In several experiments an anti-gammadeltaTCR antibody was added to restrict sorting to alphabetaTCR-expressing T cells. In a handful of donors, the dominant CD3+CD56+NKG2C+ clonotypes were among the top 10 CD8+ clonotypes and accounted for about 1.0-7.5% of CD8+ T cells. Those dominant clonotypes were again the most abundant among CD3+CD56-NKG2C+ cells in a handful of donors, at about 25-60.1%. Whether the expanded NKG2C-expressing T cell clones were specific for HCMV antigens was left unclear. The eight sequenced donors were randomly selected healthy volunteers, three men and five women. To determine HCMV serostatus, a commercial ELISA kit was used to detect HCMV-specific IgG in serum. Peripheral blood mononuclear cells were isolated from blood by Ficoll density gradient centrifugation. Using Miltenyi isolation kits, CD4+ and CD8+ T cells were isolated from PBMC through magnetic immunoseparation. Synthesis of cDNA was primed from the TCR beta constant segment and was followed by two consecutive PCR amplification steps. Sequencing of the libraries produced 2 x 150 bp reads on Illumina HiSeq 2000/2500, MiSeq or NextSeq. Reads were demultiplexed and grouped by UMI with MIGEC, and clonotypes were assembled and quantified with MiTCR. To exclude erroneous sequences, only TCR cDNA sequences supported by at least two reads were retained. Downstream repertoire analysis used the tcR package, and clonotypes were matched across fractions by CDR3 nucleotide sequence plus V segment. Antigen specificity was annotated against VDJdb with VDJmatch, allowing one amino acid substitution in CDR3.

This chain joins TRBV20-1 to TRBJ1-1, with TRBD1 tentatively as D gene (5 bases match). Sequenced here: CD4+ T cells sorted from PBMCs, sampled 11 to 12 days after vaccination. The receptor comes from a man over 45 who received an inactivated influenza vaccine. Donor details come from another sample of the same person, matched by shared clones. The DNA sequence is as follows: TGCAGTGCTAGAGGGATCACAGGGAACACTGAAGCTTTCTTT. This translates into CSARGITGNTEAFF.